This T cell receptor (beta chain) was obtained from a study of vaccination and CD4 T cells after COVID-19. TCRdb recomputed calls from the PCR reads with MiXCR, one row per CDR3 protein. The sample carries about 18,000 distinct CDR3 sequences, around two thirds recorded once. The CDR3 covers 12 residues. CDR1 is DFQATT and CDR2 is SNEGSKA in the germline V gene (reference sequence). Trimming shortened V by 2 bases and J by 3 bases, and 4 bases separated the two germline ends. The chain couples TRBV20-1 to TRBJ1-4; D gene uncertain. This sample comprised CD4+ T cells from blood, obtained before SARS-CoV-2 vaccination. The receptor was isolated from a human donor who had recovered from COVID-19. CDR3: CSARPSNEKLFF. Written as DNA, the CDR3 is TGCAGTGCTAGACCTTCTAATGAAAAACTGTTTTTT.